These 29 T cell receptor beta chains share one sample of origin, sequenced in a study of blood T cell repertoires in COVID-19. Libraries were prepared by immunoSEQ multiplex PCR; TCRdb keeps only in-frame clonotypes and omits some of them. Seen here are 200,000 to 250,000 clones, roughly 89% observed once, and the top ten hold over 12%. Sequenced input: PBMCs or T cells enriched from blood (not recorded which). The receptor set was obtained from a man aged 25-45 years who had been exposed to COVID-19.

CDR3 amino acids: CASSMGQNGYTF. The DNA of the CDR3 is TGTGCCAGTAGTATGGGCCAGAATGGCTACACCTTC. The chain couples TRBV19 to TRBJ1-2; D is unresolved. Deletions cut 3 bases from V and 6 bases from J, with 8 bases between. The CDR3 length is 12 residues. Germline V gene lookup returns CDR1 LNHDA and CDR2 SQIVND (reference sequence).

The CDR3 reads CASSYSGRGYNQPQHF. The CDR3 DNA reads TGTGCCAGCAGTTACTCGGGGAGGGGCTACAATCAGCCCCAGCATTTT. The V gene is TRBV6-2 or TRBV6-3, the J gene TRBJ1-5, with D maybe TRBD1 (5 bases). Germline V gene sequence: CDR1 MNHEY, CDR2 SVGEGT. V lost 0 bases and J lost 3, with 12 bases in between. CDR3 length: 16 residues.

V is TRBV7-2 and J is TRBJ1-4; possible D gene TRBD1, 6 bases. The CDR3 length is 16 residues. The germline V gene encodes CDR1 SGHTA and CDR2 FQGNSA. Trimming took 5 bases from V and 3 from J, leaving 16 bases between them. The CDR3 sequence: CASSQLGGGSNEKLFF. CDR3 coding DNA: TGTGCCAGCAGCCAGCTGGGGGGGGGCTCTAATGAAAAACTGTTTTTT.

The chain is built from TRBV30 and TRBJ1-5; 10 nucleotides align to TRBD1. This CDR3 contains 15 residues. CDR1 GTSNPN and CDR2 SVGIG come from the germline V gene (reference sequence). V lost 3 bases to trimming and J lost 2 bases; unmatched junction nucleotides: 4. In DNA form, the CDR3 reads TGTGCCTGGAGCGGGGACAGGGGAGGCAATCAGCCCCAGCATTTT. Residues: CAWSGDRGGNQPQHF. The full variable domain, its missing parts supplied by reference TRBV30 and TRBJ1-5, is SQTIHQWPATLVQPVGSPLSLECTVEGTSNPNLYWYRQAAGRGLQLLFYSVGIGQISSEVPQNLSASRPQDRQFILSSKKLLLSDSGFYLCAWSGDRGGNQPQHFGDGTRLSIL.

The chain's CDR3 is CASSLGSGSSYEQYF. The CDR3 coding sequence is TGCGCCAGCAGCTTGGGGTCAGGATCCTCCTACGAGCAGTACTTC. The V gene is TRBV5-1, the J gene TRBJ2-7, with no clear D. The ends were cut back, 0 bases at V and 0 bases at J, with 10 bases in the middle. This CDR3 region has 15 residues. Germline assignment: CDR1 SGHRS and CDR2 YFSETQ.

The chain has TRBV10-3 and TRBJ2-1, with 11 bases aligning to TRBD2. With 2 bases clipped from V and 6 bases from J, the junction kept 9 bases outside the gene matches. Per the germline V gene, CDR1 is ENHRY and CDR2 is SYGVKD. The CDR3 loop spans 17 amino acids. CDR3 region: CAISENILAGGANEQFF. CDR3 sequence (DNA): TGTGCCATCAGTGAGAATATATTAGCGGGGGGGGCCAATGAGCAGTTCTTC.

This sequence joins TRBV7-9 and TRBJ1-1, with D possibly matching TRBD1 (5 bases). The length of the CDR3 is 15 residues. Deletions cut 5 bases from V and 1 base from J, with 14 bases between. Germline V gene data show CDR1 as SEHNR and CDR2 as FQNEAQ (reference sequence). The CDR3: CASSRPRTQNTEAFF. CDR3 nucleotide sequence: TGTGCCAGCAGCCGGCCCCGGACACAGAACACTGAAGCTTTCTTT. Supplemented by reference TRBV7-9 and TRBJ1-1, the full variable domain reads DTGVSQNPRHKITKRGQNVTFRCDPISEHNRLYWYRQTLGQGPEFLTYFQNEAQLEKSRLLSDRFSAERPKGSFSTLEIQRTEQGDSAMYLCASSRPRTQNTEAFFGQGTRLTVV.

The chain uses TRBV19 and TRBJ1-2, with TRBD1 matching over 7 bases. V gave up 4 bases and J gave up 5 bases; unmatched junction bases: 1. Germline CDR1 is LNHDA and CDR2 is SQIVND (reference sequence). The CDR3 sequence is 12 residues long. The CDR3 reads CASSTQGYGYTF. CDR3 coding DNA: TGTGCCAGTAGTACACAGGGGTATGGCTACACCTTC.

The V and J genes are TRBV7-9 and TRBJ2-5; D might be TRBD1 (6 bases). CDR1 SEHNR and CDR2 FQNEAQ come from the germline V gene (reference sequence). V shed 8 bases and J shed 0 bases, with 10 bases lying between them. The CDR3 is 13 amino acids. For the CDR3, the DNA is TGTGCCAGCGCGGACAGCTACCAAGAGACCCAGTACTTC. Protein product: CASADSYQETQYF.

The gene calls are TRBV10-3 and TRBJ1-5; 10 bases are shared with TRBD1. The CDR3 contains 14 residues. Germline V gene sequence: CDR1 ENHRY, CDR2 SYGVKD. Trimming took 8 bases from V and 5 from J; bases not matched to a gene: 6. The CDR3 bases are TGTGCCATCGGCGTCGGGACAGGGGATCAGCCCCAGCATTTT. Residues: CAIGVGTGDQPQHF.

The rearrangement joins TRBV30 to TRBJ2-5; 7 bases align to TRBD2. The trim removed 6 bases at V and 0 bases at J, leaving 4 bases unmatched. Germline CDR1 and CDR2: GTSNPN and SVGIG (reference sequence). CDR3 length: 13 amino acids. CDR3 sequence reads: CACLGGYQETQYF. Here the CDR3 DNA reads TGTGCCTGTCTCGGGGGGTACCAAGAGACCCAGTACTTC. Using reference TRBV30 and TRBJ2-5 for the parts outside the CDR3, the full variable domain is SQTIHQWPATLVQPVGSPLSLECTVEGTSNPNLYWYRQAAGRGLQLLFYSVGIGQISSEVPQNLSASRPQDRQFILSSKKLLLSDSGFYLCACLGGYQETQYFGPGTRLLVL.

The sample holds one count of this clone. The V call is TRBV7-9, the J call TRBJ1-1, with TRBD1 as a possible D gene (5 bases). The CDR3 is 13 amino acids. The V end was cut by 5 bases, the J end by 5 bases, with 12 bases between. The germline V gene encodes CDR1 SEHNR and CDR2 FQNEAQ (reference sequence). DNA of the CDR3: TGTGCCAGCAGCCCTAGGGGCTTGACTGAAGCTTTCTTT. This codes for CASSPRGLTEAFF.

This clone occurred once. The rearrangement uses TRBV28 and TRBJ2-3; D is possibly TRBD2 (5 bases). Germline-derived CDR1 and CDR2 are MDHEN and SYDVKM. The CDR3 sequence is 15 residues long. The V gene lost 6 bases and the J gene lost 3 bases, with 16 bases spanning the gap. CDR3 nucleotide sequence: TGTGCCAGCAGCCCCCGGACTGGCGGAACAGATACGCAGTATTTT. Amino acid sequence: CASSPRTGGTDTQYF.

The V and J genes are TRBV3-1 (or the pseudogene TRBV3-2) and TRBJ1-2; perhaps TRBD1 as D (5 bases). The CDR3 loop spans 15 amino acids. Germline lookup yields CDR1 LGHDT and CDR2 YNNKEL (reference sequence). Trimming stripped 1 base from V and 3 bases from J, with 12 bases between. Here the CDR3 reads CASSQGGLGYYGYTF. The DNA of the CDR3 is TGTGCCAGCAGCCAAGGGGGACTAGGGTACTATGGCTACACCTTC.

This clone appeared a single time. CDR3 residues: CASTGTSGNTIYF. CDR3 nucleotides: TGTGCCAGCACTGGGACATCTGGAAACACCATATATTTT. This chain uses TRBV2 with TRBJ1-3; weak D call: TRBD1 (6 bases). Germline assignment: CDR1 SNHLY and CDR2 FYNNEI. This CDR3 spans 13 amino acids. V lost 7 bases and J lost 1, with 8 bases in between.

The rearrangement uses TRBV14 and TRBJ2-3; 9 bases match TRBD2. The CDR3 totals 17 residues. Unmatched junction bases numbered 11, after V lost 2 bases and J lost 5 bases. Germline V gene sequence: CDR1 SGHDN, CDR2 FVKESK. CDR3 protein: CASSQRFQRGAGDTQYF. CDR3 bases: TGTGCCAGCAGCCAACGGTTCCAGCGGGGGGCAGGAGATACGCAGTATTTT. The complete variable domain, with remaining parts taken from reference TRBV14 and TRBJ2-3, reads EAGVTQFPSHSVIEKGQTVTLRCDPISGHDNLYWYRRVMGKEIKFLLHFVKESKQDESGMPNNRFLAERTGGTYSTLKVQPAELEDSGVYFCASSQRFQRGAGDTQYFGPGTRLTVL.

The chain recombines TRBV5-8 with TRBJ1-2, with TRBD1 matching 9 bases. Germline V gene lookup returns CDR1 SGHTS and CDR2 YDEGEE. This CDR3 spans 20 amino acids. After removal of 0 bases from V and 4 bases from J, the junction contained 19 bases not matched to a gene. The DNA of the CDR3 is TGTGCCAGCAGCTTGGAGTGGGGGGGTCCGGGACAGGGTGTTATCTATGGCTACACCTTC. Amino acids: CASSLEWGGPGQGVIYGYTF.

The V call is TRBV21-1, the J call TRBJ1-4. TRBV21-1 is a documented pseudogene. The CDR3 contains 14 residues. CDR3 nucleotides: TGTGCCAGCAGCAAAGGTCGGACTAATGAAAAACTGTTTTTT. This encodes CASSKGRTNEKLFF.

J is TRBJ1-1 and V is TRBV7-3; 9 bases match TRBD1. V lost 5 bases and J lost 5; bases outside the gene matches: 9. The CDR3 has 15 residues. CDR1 and CDR2 from the germline V gene are SGHTA and FQGTGA. In DNA form, the CDR3 reads TGTGCCAGCAGCCTATATGGACAGGGGTATACTGAAGCTTTCTTT. Residues: CASSLYGQGYTEAFF.

The rearrangement joins TRBV3-1 (or the pseudogene TRBV3-2) to TRBJ2-6, with D possibly matching TRBD1 (5 bases). CDR3 length: 16 amino acids. CDR1 LGHDT and CDR2 YNNKEL come from the germline V gene (reference sequence). Trimming cost V 3 bases and J 2 bases, with 11 bases left between them. The CDR3 bases are TGTGCCAGCAGCCAGAGACAGTTAACTGGGGCCAACGTCCTGACTTTC. This codes for CASSQRQLTGANVLTF.

This sequence joins TRBV7-9 and TRBJ1-2, with D maybe TRBD1 (5 bases). The CDR3 length is 15 residues. V was clipped by 1 base and J by 5 bases, with 14 bases between them. The germline gives CDR1 SEHNR, CDR2 FQNEAQ (reference sequence). The CDR3, as DNA: TGTGCCAGCAGCTTAGGTACAGGAGGGGCATATGGCTACACCTTC. This sequence encodes CASSLGTGGAYGYTF.

This clone was seen only once. The rearrangement joins TRBV5-6 to TRBJ2-2, with D unclear. Germline-derived CDR1 and CDR2 are SGHDT and YYEEEE. There are 15 residues in the CDR3. V shed 5 bases and J shed 4 bases, with 15 bases lying between them. The CDR3 DNA is TGTGCCAGCAGTCTCCATGACACGATCACCGGGGAGCTGTTTTTT. Amino acids: CASSLHDTITGELFF.

The V and J genes are TRBV6-1 and TRBJ2-5; 8 bases are shared with TRBD1. This CDR3 comprises 15 residues. V lost 3 bases to trimming and J lost 5 bases; unmatched junction nucleotides: 8. In germline, CDR1 is MNHNS, CDR2 SASEGT. This chain's CDR3 is CASSEWTGSRETQYF. DNA of the CDR3: TGTGCCAGCAGTGAGTGGACAGGGTCGCGGGAGACCCAGTACTTC.

J is TRBJ2-7 and V is TRBV2, with TRBD2 identical over 7 bases. The junction had 18 bases not matched to a gene; V was cut back by 11 bases and J by 11 bases. The CDR3 runs to 13 residues. Germline V gene lookup returns CDR1 SNHLY and CDR2 FYNNEI. CDR3 sequence reads: CAGRAGAGDQEYF. The CDR3 DNA is TGTGCCGGCCGGGCAGGCGCGGGGGATCAAGAGTACTTC.

The V gene is TRBV6-1, the J gene TRBJ1-1, with 9 bases that match TRBD1. The CDR3 is 16 residues long. Germline CDR1 MNHNS, CDR2 SASEGT. The V and J ends lost 4 bases and 1 base, in that order; junction bases with no gene match: 7. In DNA form, the CDR3 reads TGTGCCAGCAGTGGAGTTCCACAGGGGGCGAACACTGAAGCTTTCTTT. The encoded protein is CASSGVPQGANTEAFF.

The chain carries TRBV29-1 and TRBJ1-1; the D gene is possibly TRBD1 (6 bases). The V gene lost 7 bases and the J gene lost 3 bases, with 18 bases spanning the gap. This CDR3 has 14 amino acids. The germline CDR1 and CDR2 sequences are SQVTM and ANQGSEA. CDR3: CSAQTGTRYTEAFF. Here the CDR3 DNA reads TGCAGCGCTCAAACCGGGACAAGGTACACTGAAGCTTTCTTT.

This clone was observed once. This chain connects TRBV4-2 to TRBJ2-5; 7 bases match TRBD2. Germline values: CDR1 LGHNA, CDR2 YNFKEQ. The CDR3 has 17 amino acids. Trimming took 4 bases from V and 4 from J; bases not matched to a gene: 15. CDR3 region: CASSPGGSRGSSETQYF. The DNA of the CDR3 is TGTGCCAGCAGCCCCGGGGGGTCTAGGGGAAGTTCAGAGACCCAGTACTTC.

The chain uses TRBV2 and TRBJ2-5, with D perhaps TRBD2 (5 bases). The CDR3 has 13 amino acids. Trimming stripped 7 bases from V and 1 base from J, with 10 bases between. The germline gives CDR1 SNHLY, CDR2 FYNNEI. In DNA, the CDR3 is TGTGCCAGCATGAGGGAGCGCCAAGAGACCCAGTACTTC. Amino acids: CASMRERQETQYF.

The chain carries TRBV4-2 and TRBJ2-4, with D unresolved. This CDR3 spans 16 amino acids. The germline V gene has CDR1 LGHNA and CDR2 YNFKEQ. V shed 0 bases and J shed 1 base, with 10 bases lying between them. CDR3 in DNA: TGTGCCAGCAGCCAAGATTATTCCCTGGCCAAAAACATTCAGTACTTC. Its protein is CASSQDYSLAKNIQYF.